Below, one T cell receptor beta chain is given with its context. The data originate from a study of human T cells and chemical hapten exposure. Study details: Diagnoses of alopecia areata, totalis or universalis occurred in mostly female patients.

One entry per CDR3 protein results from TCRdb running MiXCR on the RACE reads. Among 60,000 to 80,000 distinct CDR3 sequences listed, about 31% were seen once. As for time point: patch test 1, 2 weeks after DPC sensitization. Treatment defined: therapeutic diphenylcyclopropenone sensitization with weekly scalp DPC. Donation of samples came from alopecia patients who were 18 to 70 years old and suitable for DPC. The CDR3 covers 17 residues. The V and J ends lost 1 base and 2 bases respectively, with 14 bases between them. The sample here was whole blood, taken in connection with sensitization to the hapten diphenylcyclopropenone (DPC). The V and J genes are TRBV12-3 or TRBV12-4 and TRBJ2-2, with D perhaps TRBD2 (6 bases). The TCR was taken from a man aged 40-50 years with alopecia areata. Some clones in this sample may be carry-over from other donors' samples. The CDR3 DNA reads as TGTGCCAGCAGTTTAGGGACAAAGCGGGCAAACACCGGGGAGCTGTTTTTT. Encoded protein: CASSLGTKRANTGELFF.